This TCR beta chain was sequenced during a study of cytomegalovirus exposure and HLA in healthy donors. Study information: There were about 86 million unique TCRs (from HLA-typed donors) in an early data release. Overall study findings and caveats: In an earlier analysis, in some 540 donors, most V segments appeared productive either ~87% or ~30% of the time.

As regards this clone: Its antigen is not identified.

A multiplex PCR was run with 60 Vbeta primers and 13 Jbeta primers. Here immunoSEQ multiplex PCR was the method, and the copy in TCRdb shows in-frame clones only, minus some. The table has approximately 130,000 clones, around 83% seen once. Germline V lookup: CDR1 SGHRS, CDR2 YFSETQ. This CDR3 is 15 amino acids long. V lost 3 bases to trimming and J lost 2 bases; unmatched junction nucleotides: 7. V is TRBV5-1 and J is TRBJ2-7, with 8 bases identical to TRBD1. The source material was PBMCs. This receptor was obtained from a woman in her twenties or thirties in good health and CMV-seropositive. The CDR3 DNA sequence: TGCGCCAGCAGCTCGGACAGGGAAGGTCCCTACGAGCAGTACTTC. Translation: CASSSDREGPYEQYF.